Each of the 5 T cell receptor beta chains below was sequenced from the same sample in a study of blood T cell repertoires in COVID-19. Generated by immunoSEQ multiplex PCR, the TCRdb table keeps only in-frame clones and is missing some. The data show 250,000 or so clones, 85% to 95% seen once. The sample taken for sequencing was PBMCs or T cells enriched from blood (not recorded which). These receptor sequences come from a man aged 35 to 55 who had been exposed to COVID-19.

V is TRBV9 and J is TRBJ2-3; 10 nucleotides line up with TRBD1. V was clipped by 4 bases and J by 2 bases; unmatched bases: 7. Germline V gene lookup returns CDR1 SGDLS and CDR2 YYNGEE. The CDR3 loop spans 16 amino acids. The CDR3 bases are TGTGCCAGCAGCAACCGGGACAGGGGTTTCACAGATACGCAGTATTTT. Translation: CASSNRDRGFTDTQYF.

The genes are TRBV5-6 and TRBJ2-2; D perhaps matches TRBD2 (5 bases). The V end was cut by 5 bases, the J end by 2 bases, with 16 bases between. CDR1 and CDR2 from the germline V gene are SGHDT and YYEEEE. The CDR3 contains 16 residues. CDR3: CASSRMEVGNTGELFF. DNA of the CDR3: TGTGCCAGCAGTCGGATGGAGGTTGGAAACACCGGGGAGCTGTTTTTT.

This clone was counted once. The chain is built from TRBV5-4 and TRBJ1-4, with D tentatively TRBD1 (5 bases). The germline CDR1 and CDR2 sequences are SGHNT and YYREEE (reference sequence). The CDR3 is 15 amino acids. Trimming took off 4 bases at V and 5 bases at J, with 15 bases between the two ends. The CDR3 reads CASSPAGEGNEKLFF. The CDR3 nucleotides are TGTGCCAGCAGCCCGGCGGGGGAAGGGAATGAAAAACTGTTTTTT. The full variable domain, rest sourced from reference TRBV5-4 and TRBJ1-4, is ETGVTQSPTHLIKTRGQQVTLRCSSQSGHNTVSWYQQALGQGPQFIFQYYREEENGRGNFPPRFSGLQFPNYSSELNVNALELDDSALYLCASSPAGEGNEKLFFGSGTQLSVL.

The chain is built from TRBV19 and TRBJ2-2, with a possible D match to TRBD1 (6 bases). V lost 2 bases, J lost 4 bases, and 11 bases lay in between. The CDR3 covers 15 residues. Per germline, CDR1 LNHDA and CDR2 SQIVND (reference sequence). CDR3 nucleotide sequence: TGTGCCAGTAGTATACAGGGGACGGGCACCGGGGAGCTGTTTTTT. Amino acids: CASSIQGTGTGELFF. The variable domain in full, completed from reference TRBV19 and TRBJ2-2, reads DGGITQSPKYLFRKEGQNVTLSCEQNLNHDAMYWYRQDPGQGLRLIYYSQIVNDFQKGDIAEGYSVSREKKESFPLTVTSAQKNPTAFYLCASSIQGTGTGELFFGEGSRLTVL.

The rearrangement links TRBV19 to TRBJ2-2; TRBD1 agrees at 7 bases. CDR1 is LNHDA, CDR2 SQIVND, per germline (reference sequence). This CDR3 is built from 16 residues. The J segment lost 0 bases and the V segment lost 6 bases, leaving 7 bases of the junction unmatched. CDR3 sequence (DNA): TGTGCCAGTAGGTCCTATGGGACAGCGAACACCGGGGAGCTGTTTTTT. Translated, it gives CASRSYGTANTGELFF.